This TCR beta chain is drawn from a study of cytomegalovirus exposure and HLA in healthy donors. Broader study findings: Researchers reported in a later analysis that common viral pathogens appeared linked to several top clusters. There were around 160 TCR beta chains listed as cytomegalovirus-associated. Indistinguishable V segments, including TRBV6-2 and TRBV6-3, were excluded.

Notes on this clone: Its antigen remains unknown.

PCR employed 60 Vbeta and 13 Jbeta primers. TCRdb keeps only in-frame clones here, not all; method: immunoSEQ multiplex PCR. The sample has about 150,000 clones, approximately 80% seen once. Per germline, CDR1 MGHRA and CDR2 YSYEKL. The CDR3 totals 16 residues. With 3 bases clipped from V and 8 bases from J, the junction kept 10 bases outside the gene matches. The chain joins TRBV4-1 to TRBJ2-1, with 10 bases aligning to TRBD1. The material sequenced was PBMCs. The clonotype was recovered from a woman aged 40-49 years in good health and CMV-seronegative. The CDR3 reads CASSQLGQGSPDEQFF. The CDR3 DNA sequence: TGCGCCAGCAGCCAGCTGGGACAGGGGAGTCCCGATGAGCAGTTCTTC.